This TCR beta chain originates from a study of identical twins. Whole-study results and caveats: The abundant beta clonotypes from cord blood had fewer insertions, and memory repertoires had none of this.

The authors used template switching to add a universal primer site and gave cDNA unique molecular identifiers. TCRdb analysed the 5' RACE reads with MiXCR anew, one entry per CDR3 protein. The sample has some 900,000 distinct CDR3 sequences; roughly 12% are singletons. V lost 5 bases and J lost 2; bases outside the gene matches: 3. CDR3 size: 13 residues. Germline lookup yields CDR1 SEHNR and CDR2 FQNEAQ (reference sequence). This clonotype has only a few counts. What it recognizes is unknown. The same data also contributed to another study, on yellow fever vaccine responses in identical twins.

This chain links TRBV7-9 with TRBJ2-7; the match to TRBD1 covers 7 bases. The sequenced sample was PBMCs. This TCR came from a woman aged 18-30 years in good health. This CDR3 reads CASSGDRTYEQYF. CDR3 nucleotides: TGTGCCAGCAGCGGGGACAGAACCTACGAGCAGTACTTC.